The 19 T cell receptor beta chains listed next were all sequenced from one sample in a study of CD8 T cells in Susac syndrome. Reverse transcription of roughly 0.5 to 1 ug RNA was performed with random hexamers. MiXCR was run by TCRdb on the immunoSEQ multiplex PCR reads, yielding one entry per CDR3 protein. This table has tens of thousands of distinct CDR3 sequences, 96% appearing once. The sequencing input was CD4+ T cells from PBMCs. The receptors here all came from a human donor with multiple sclerosis.

The J gene is TRBJ1-5, the V gene TRBV6-2 or TRBV6-3; possible D gene TRBD1, 5 bases. Per germline, CDR1 MNHEY and CDR2 SVGEGT. This CDR3 spans 17 amino acids. Trimming shortened V by 4 bases and J by 6 bases, and 22 bases separated the two germline ends. The DNA for the CDR3 is TGTGCCAGCAGTTTAGGATCCAGGACAAAGAGTATTCAGCCCCAGCATTTT. Translated, it gives CASSLGSRTKSIQPQHF.

This chain links TRBV4-1 with TRBJ2-5; TRBD1 matches at 8 bases. The germline CDR1 and CDR2 sequences are MGHRA and YSYEKL. The CDR3 consists of 16 residues. The V gene end was trimmed by 4 bases and the J gene end by 4 bases; junction bases not matched to a gene: 11. CDR3 amino acids: CASSLRRQGAGETQYF. In nucleotides, the CDR3 is TGCGCCAGCAGCCTCAGGAGGCAGGGGGCGGGAGAGACCCAGTACTTC.

The chain employs TRBV5-1 and TRBJ2-2, with 8 bases aligning to TRBD2. Germline-derived CDR1 and CDR2 are SGHRS and YFSETQ. The J segment lost 2 bases and the V segment lost 4 bases, leaving 7 bases of the junction unmatched. The CDR3 is made up of 16 amino acids. Here the CDR3 reads CASSPTGGLNTGELFF. CDR3 DNA: TGCGCCAGCAGCCCAACGGGGGGGCTAAACACCGGGGAGCTGTTTTTT.

The chain recombines TRBV5-6 with TRBJ2-7; D possibly corresponds to TRBD1 (6 bases). The CDR3 extends over 15 amino acids. Germline CDR1 reads SGHDT; CDR2 reads YYEEEE. The V and J ends lost 1 base and 3 bases respectively, with 14 bases between them. The CDR3 spells CASSLRGRGNYEQYF. The CDR3 DNA follows: TGTGCCAGCAGCTTGAGGGGCAGGGGAAACTACGAGCAGTACTTC.

The chain employs TRBV24-1 and TRBJ2-1, with D unclear. Germline CDR1 KGHDR, CDR2 SFDVKD. Trimming took off 3 bases at V and 4 bases at J, with 12 bases between the two ends. This CDR3 has 15 amino acids. The CDR3 sequence: CATSDPGPGYNEQFF. The CDR3 coding sequence is TGTGCCACCAGTGATCCGGGCCCCGGGTACAATGAGCAGTTCTTC.

This chain joins TRBV24-1 and TRBJ2-1; 13 positions match TRBD2. The V gene's germline CDR1 is KGHDR and CDR2 SFDVKD. The CDR3 contains 14 residues. The junction had 8 bases not matched to a gene; V was cut back by 3 bases and J by 16 bases. CDR3 coding DNA: TGTGCCACCAGTGATGGACTAGCGGGGGTTGGAAATTTCTTC. Protein sequence: CATSDGLAGVGNFF.

V usage is TRBV2 and J usage is TRBJ2-7; possibly TRBD1 for D (5 bases). Germline CDR1 SNHLY, CDR2 FYNNEI. V lost 5 bases to trimming and J lost 3 bases, with 8 bases between them. The CDR3 consists of 12 residues. The CDR3 region is CASSPGIYEQYF. The CDR3 DNA reads TGTGCCAGCAGTCCAGGGATCTACGAGCAGTACTTC.

The chain links TRBV5-1 to TRBJ1-2, with TRBD1 matching 8 bases. The CDR3 has 15 amino acids. The ends lost 4 bases at V and 8 bases at J; junction bases unmatched: 13. Per germline, CDR1 SGHRS and CDR2 YFSETQ. The CDR3 region has the DNA TGCGCCAGCAGCCTACAGGGGGACTCGGGCGTAGGCTACACCTTC. Its protein is CASSLQGDSGVGYTF.

The chain combines TRBV20-1 with TRBJ2-2; D call uncertain. This CDR3 region has 12 residues. Trimming took 7 bases from V and 3 from J, leaving 9 bases between them. The germline V gene encodes CDR1 DFQATT and CDR2 SNEGSKA (reference sequence). CDR3 loop: CSGNGDTGELFF. The CDR3 DNA reads as TGCAGTGGTAACGGAGACACCGGGGAGCTGTTTTTT.

The chain links TRBV3-1 to TRBJ2-1; the D is unclear. The germline V gene has CDR1 LGHDT and CDR2 YNNKEL (reference sequence). The CDR3 covers 16 residues. Trimming shortened V by 1 base and J by 5 bases, and 15 bases separated the two germline ends. CDR3 in amino acids: CASSQGASRINNEQFF. The CDR3 DNA follows: TGTGCCAGCAGCCAAGGCGCGTCGCGAATTAACAATGAGCAGTTCTTC.

The chain uses TRBV9 and TRBJ1-5; no clear D gene. V lost 0 bases and J 5 bases, leaving 6 bases between the germline ends. The CDR3 covers 13 residues. Germline CDR1 SGDLS, CDR2 YYNGEE. The CDR3 loop is CASSVGVDQPQHF. CDR3 in DNA: TGTGCCAGCAGCGTAGGAGTGGATCAGCCCCAGCATTTT.

J is TRBJ2-1 and V is TRBV4-1; D might be TRBD1 (6 bases). Germline V gene data show CDR1 as MGHRA and CDR2 as YSYEKL. The CDR3 is 14 residues long. V was clipped by 4 bases and J by 12 bases, with 19 bases between them. The CDR3: CASSRTAWDTAQFF. DNA of the CDR3: TGCGCCAGCAGCCGTACCGCCTGGGACACCGCGCAGTTCTTC.

This chain uses TRBV2 with TRBJ2-3, with D perhaps TRBD2 (5 bases). Germline V lookup: CDR1 SNHLY, CDR2 FYNNEI. Between the trimmed V and J ends, which lost 7 bases and 0 bases, there was a span of 20 bases. This CDR3 contains 17 residues. The CDR3 sequence is CASKRRLADTSTDTQYF. The CDR3 DNA sequence: TGTGCCAGCAAGCGTCGGCTAGCAGACACTAGCACAGATACGCAGTATTTT.

The chain couples TRBV29-1 to TRBJ1-1; 7 bases align to TRBD1. Germline V gene lookup returns CDR1 SQVTM and CDR2 ANQGSEA. The junction had 14 bases not matched to a gene; V was cut back by 4 bases and J by 0 bases. The CDR3 extends over 17 amino acids. CDR3 in DNA: TGCAGCGTTGGGGGGATCAGGGGGTTCAACATGAACACTGAAGCTTTCTTT. Translation gives CSVGGIRGFNMNTEAFF.

This clonotype was counted once. The chain uses TRBV29-1 and TRBJ1-1, with unresolved D. Germline V CDR1 and CDR2: SQVTM, ANQGSEA. This CDR3 has 13 amino acids. The V and J ends lost 2 bases and 1 base respectively, with 8 bases between them. This CDR3 reads CSVELAQNTEAFF. The DNA of the CDR3 is TGCAGCGTTGAACTAGCGCAGAACACTGAAGCTTTCTTT.

The gene calls are TRBV7-2 and TRBJ2-7; 9 nucleotides align to TRBD1. Germline CDR1 and CDR2: SGHTA and FQGNSA. The CDR3 loop spans 15 amino acids. Trimming cost V 3 bases and J 4 bases; bases outside gene matches: 7. CDR3 sequence reads: CASSLAGQGFYEQYF. The CDR3 DNA is TGTGCCAGCAGCTTGGCCGGACAGGGGTTTTACGAGCAGTACTTC.

The J gene is TRBJ2-7, the V gene TRBV20-1, with a possible D match to TRBD2 (5 bases). The germline V gene encodes CDR1 DFQATT and CDR2 SNEGSKA (reference sequence). The CDR3 loop spans 14 amino acids. Trimming took 2 bases from V and 2 from J, leaving 13 bases between them. CDR3 sequence (DNA): TGCAGTGCTAGATTTCCAACCGGGACCTACGAGCAGTACTTC. Encoded protein: CSARFPTGTYEQYF.

The chain links TRBV10-3 to TRBJ2-7; D might be TRBD1 or TRBD2, each matching 5 bases. V was cut by 8 bases and J by 3 bases, with 14 bases left in between. The V gene's germline CDR1 is ENHRY and CDR2 SYGVKD. The CDR3 spans 13 residues. CDR3 in DNA: TGTGCCATCTGGGTGGGACGAGACTACGAGCAGTACTTC. It is translated as CAIWVGRDYEQYF.

The chain joins TRBV30 to TRBJ1-4; maybe TRBD1 (6 bases). V was clipped by 3 bases and J by 3 bases, with 23 bases between them. There are 18 residues in the CDR3. Germline V CDR1 and CDR2: GTSNPN, SVGIG (reference sequence). The CDR3 is CAWRRVWSRGSANEKLFF. CDR3 bases: TGTGCCTGGAGGAGAGTCTGGTCTAGGGGGAGTGCTAATGAAAAACTGTTTTTT.